A single sample is the source of the 11 T cell receptor beta chains below, sequenced in a study of tumor-infiltrating lymphocytes in localized non-small cell lung cancer. Profiling relied on immunoSEQ multiplex PCR, and the TCRdb table lists in-frame clones only, not all of them. This sample has over 5,500 clones, with roughly 70% found just once. Material for sequencing was lung tumor tissue. Receptors were obtained from a human donor with non-small cell lung cancer.

This sequence joins TRBV19 and TRBJ2-1; D is ambiguous. The CDR3 has 13 residues. Trimming pared 10 bases from V and 0 bases from J, leaving 10 bases between. The V gene's germline CDR1 is LNHDA and CDR2 SQIVND (reference sequence). CDR3 DNA sequence: TGTGCCACATCGTTTAGCTCCTACAATGAGCAGTTCTTC. Its protein is CATSFSSYNEQFF.

In this sample, this clone turned up once. The chain is built from TRBV5-1 and TRBJ2-2; possibly TRBD1 for D (6 bases). The CDR3 is 16 amino acids. V gave up 4 bases and J gave up 4 bases, with 17 bases separating them. CDR1 SGHRS and CDR2 YFSETQ come from the germline V gene. CDR3 residues: CASSPGGGGATGELFF. The CDR3 bases are TGCGCCAGCAGCCCTGGTGGGGGCGGCGCCACCGGGGAGCTGTTTTTT.

The gene calls are TRBV12-5 and TRBJ2-7, with D hard to call. CDR1 LGHNT and CDR2 FRNRAP come from the germline V gene. This CDR3 is built from 14 residues. The V gene lost 6 bases and the J gene lost 2 bases, with 14 bases spanning the gap. The CDR3 bases are TGTGCTAGTGGGTCTAACGGGTATCCCTACGAGCAGTACTTC. Protein sequence: CASGSNGYPYEQYF.

This chain joins TRBV11-2 and TRBJ2-5; a weak D match, TRBD1 (5 bases). The CDR3 consists of 12 residues. The ends were cut back, 5 bases at V and 10 bases at J, with 14 bases in the middle. Germline CDR1 SGHAT, CDR2 FQNNGV. CDR3 bases: TGTGCCAGCAGCCGGTTGGGGCTTAGCCAGTACTTC. Translation: CASSRLGLSQYF.

J is TRBJ1-3 and V is TRBV9; TRBD1 matches 7 bases. V was clipped by 3 bases and J by 0 bases; unmatched bases: 3. The CDR3 spans 15 residues. Germline V gives CDR1 SGDLS, CDR2 YYNGEE. CDR3 bases: TGTGCCAGCAGCGGGGGACAGAACTCTGGAAACACCATATATTTT. It yields the protein CASSGGQNSGNTIYF.

The chain combines TRBV2 with TRBJ2-1; 8 bases line up with TRBD2. The CDR3 covers 12 residues. V was clipped by 7 bases and J by 10 bases; unmatched bases: 6. Germline V lookup: CDR1 SNHLY, CDR2 FYNNEI. In DNA form, the CDR3 reads TGTGCCAGCACCGCTACTAGCGGAGAGCAGTTCTTC. It is translated as CASTATSGEQFF.

The sample holds a few counts of this clone. CDR3 sequence: CASSVQLSYSPLHF. The CDR3 DNA sequence: TGTGCCAGCAGCGTCCAACTTTCATATTCACCCCTCCACTTT. This chain connects TRBV9 to TRBJ1-6, with D uncertain. Germline CDR1 reads SGDLS; CDR2 reads YYNGEE. Trimming shortened V by 2 bases and J by 8 bases, and 11 bases separated the two germline ends. This CDR3 region has 14 residues.

The chain uses TRBV6-4 and TRBJ1-1; 7 bases agree with TRBD1. The CDR3 has 17 amino acids. Trimming removed 2 bases from V and 4 bases from J; junction bases left unmatched: 13. Germline loops: CDR1 MRHNA, CDR2 SNTAGT. As DNA, the CDR3 is TGTGCCAGCAGTGACGGAAGACAGGGTGGAGTCTCCACTGAAGCTTTCTTT. Its protein product is CASSDGRQGGVSTEAFF.

The chain uses TRBV5-1 and TRBJ1-4, with D possibly matching TRBD1 (6 bases). Germline CDR1 reads SGHRS; CDR2 reads YFSETQ. The CDR3 runs 14 residues. Trimming took off 1 base at V and 2 bases at J, with 6 bases between the two ends. The CDR3 nucleotides are TGCGCCAGCAGCTTGAGGGGGACTAATGAAAAACTGTTTTTT. Translation: CASSLRGTNEKLFF.

In nucleotides, the CDR3 is TGTGCCAGCAGCGTAGACAGTTCGAACACCGGGGAGCTGTTTTTT. Amino acid sequence: CASSVDSSNTGELFF. V gene TRBV9 combines with J gene TRBJ2-2; D is unresolved. The CDR3 loop spans 15 amino acids. The germline gives CDR1 SGDLS, CDR2 YYNGEE. V dropped 0 bases and J dropped 0 bases, with 6 bases sitting between them.

The J gene is TRBJ2-1, the V gene TRBV21-1. TRBV21-1 is a listed pseudogene. The CDR3 totals 17 residues. The CDR3 coding sequence is TGTGCCAGCAGTCCTGATGGGCTGCGGCCTCCCTACAATGAGCAGTTCTTC. This gives the protein CASSPDGLRPPYNEQFF.